This is a list of T cell receptor beta chains from one sample in a study of T cell responses to AZD1222 COVID-19 vaccine. Generated by immunoSEQ multiplex PCR, the TCRdb table keeps only in-frame clones and is missing some. Altogether 120,000 or so clones are present, around 87% being singletons, with the ten largest covering roughly 10%. The sample consisted of peripheral blood, taken on day 0 of AZD1222 vaccination. These receptors came from an adult in good health. Both conserved end residues are part of each CDR3. The order of the fields is V gene, J gene, CDR3 length, clone size, D gene, CDR3 protein, CDR3 DNA. The D gene is left open where the match is weak. Not all rows give a size; the values are once, few, many and, for expanded clones, a class.

TRBV11-3	TRBJ2-3	16	-	-	CASSPARGGGTDTQYF	TGTGCCAGCAGCCCCGCCAGAGGAGGGGGCACAGATACGCAGTATTTT
TRBV24-1	TRBJ1-2	17	-	TRBD1	CATSDGGTAPSVYGYTF	TGTGCCACCAGTGACGGAGGGACAGCCCCCAGCGTCTATGGCTACACCTTC
TRBV7-8	TRBJ2-7	13	once	-	CASSLARVGEQYF	TGTGCCAGCAGCTTAGCCAGGGTGGGCGAGCAGTACTTC
TRBV19	TRBJ2-1	13	-	-	CATESPGGLEQFF	TGTGCCACCGAATCTCCCGGCGGGCTTGAGCAGTTCTTC
TRBV5-1	TRBJ1-2	14	-	-	CASSLVGENYGYTF	TGCGCCAGCAGCTTGGTAGGGGAGAACTATGGCTACACCTTC
TRBV6-2/TRBV6-3	TRBJ1-2	13	-	-	CASSYGRRYGYTF	TGTGCCAGCAGTTACGGGCGGCGCTATGGCTACACCTTC
TRBV3-1/TRBV3-2	TRBJ2-7	15	-	-	CASSQFTGWWYEQYF	TGTGCCAGCAGCCAATTCACAGGGTGGTGGTACGAGCAGTACTTC
TRBV15	TRBJ2-4	16	-	-	CATSPLAEGTKNIQYF	TGTGCCACCAGCCCCCTCGCCGAGGGGACTAAAAACATTCAGTACTTC
TRBV7-9	TRBJ2-7	15	-	TRBD1	CASSKPGQVPYEQYF	TGTGCCAGCAGCAAACCGGGACAGGTCCCCTACGAGCAGTACTTC
TRBV5-6	TRBJ1-6	15	-	-	CASSLEGVYNSPLHF	TGTGCCAGCAGCTTGGAGGGGGTGTATAATTCACCCCTCCACTTT
TRBV28	TRBJ2-3	15	-	-	CASSLFGSTTDTQYF	TGTGCCAGCAGTTTATTTGGGAGTACGACAGATACGCAGTATTTT
TRBV7-2	TRBJ1-1	13	-	TRBD1	CASSSTGVGEAFF	TGTGCCAGCAGCTCGACAGGGGTGGGTGAAGCTTTCTTT
TRBV3-1/TRBV3-2	TRBJ2-3	18	-	-	CASSPSEGKTGSTDTQYF	TGTGCCAGCAGCCCTTCAGAGGGAAAGACAGGCAGCACAGATACGCAGTATTTT
TRBV5-1	TRBJ2-1	14	-	TRBD2	CASSLNREGDEQFF	TGCGCCAGCAGCTTAAACCGGGAGGGCGATGAGCAGTTCTTC
TRBV6-5	TRBJ2-7	14	-	-	CASRRGRSSYEQYF	TGTGCCAGCAGGAGGGGCCGGAGCTCCTACGAGCAGTACTTC
TRBV5-6	TRBJ2-3	15	once	-	CASSAGLTPTDTQYF	TGTGCCAGCAGCGCGGGGCTCACCCCCACAGATACGCAGTATTTT
TRBV19	TRBJ2-1	14	-	-	CASSIQGSYNEQFF	TGTGCCAGTAGTATTCAGGGCTCCTACAATGAGCAGTTCTTC
TRBV4-3	TRBJ1-6	16	-	TRBD1	CASRLTGEHSNSPLHF	TGCGCCAGCAGACTGACAGGGGAACATAGTAATTCACCCCTCCACTTT
TRBV5-1	TRBJ1-6	14	once	-	CASSLEGPQGSLHF	TGCGCCAGCAGCTTGGAGGGCCCCCAGGGATCCCTCCACTTT
TRBV27	TRBJ2-1	13	-	TRBD2	CASSFSGGNEQFF	TGTGCCAGCAGTTTCTCCGGGGGGAATGAGCAGTTCTTC
TRBV7-2	TRBJ1-6	15	-	TRBD1	CASSFTGTGDSPLHF	TGTGCCAGCAGCTTCACCGGGACAGGGGATTCACCCCTCCACTTT
TRBV5-4	TRBJ2-7	15	-	TRBD2	CASSPKGLAGVEQYF	TGTGCCAGCAGCCCGAAAGGACTAGCGGGAGTCGAGCAGTACTTC
TRBV6-4	TRBJ2-1	15	-	-	CASSADYSSYNEQFF	TGTGCCAGCAGTGCTGACTACAGCTCCTACAATGAGCAGTTCTTC
TRBV30	TRBJ1-3	14	-	TRBD1	CAWSVTGAGNTIYF	TGTGCCTGGAGTGTAACAGGGGCTGGAAACACCATATATTTT
TRBV6-5	TRBJ1-1	14	once	-	CASSYSGRNTEAFF	TGTGCCAGCAGTTACTCAGGCAGGAACACTGAAGCTTTCTTT